One sample yielded the 23 T cell receptor beta chains listed below, sequenced in a study of PD-1 blockade in classical Hodgkin lymphoma. Sequencing used immunoSEQ multiplex PCR; TCRdb keeps in-frame clones, though not all of them. The table records approximately 96,000 clones, approximately 94% of them present only once. Time point here: cycle 4 day 1 (C4D1), after more than 5 weeks of nivolumab. Every single patient, without exception, relapsed after autologous stem cell transplantation, and brentuximab vedotin exposure varied. The specimen comprised peripheral blood mononuclear cells (PBMCs), sampled before the fourth cycle of nivolumab. These receptors were taken from a human donor with classical Hodgkin lymphoma.

The V call is TRBV28, the J call TRBJ2-3; 11 bases fit TRBD2. The CDR3 is 15 amino acids. The germline V gene has CDR1 MDHEN and CDR2 SYDVKM. The V segment lost 5 bases and the J segment 2 bases; nucleotides outside the gene matches: 3. The CDR3 is CASSRGLAATDTQYF. DNA for the CDR3: TGTGCCAGCAGTAGGGGACTAGCGGCCACAGATACGCAGTATTTT.

This clone is a singleton in its sample. The J gene is TRBJ2-3, the V gene TRBV2; 10 bases match TRBD1. After removal of 6 bases from V and 4 bases from J, the junction contained 4 bases not matched to a gene. Germline V gene lookup returns CDR1 SNHLY and CDR2 FYNNEI. The CDR3 length is 14 residues. CDR3 protein: CASRDRGRADTQYF. CDR3 coding DNA: TGTGCCAGCAGAGACAGGGGGCGGGCAGATACGCAGTATTTT.

The J gene is TRBJ2-7, the V gene TRBV5-5; D not certain. The V gene's germline CDR1 is SGHKS and CDR2 YYEKEE (reference sequence). V lost 1 base, J lost 4 bases, and 15 bases lay in between. The CDR3 runs 15 residues. As DNA, the CDR3 is TGTGCCAGCAGCTTGAGTTCAGAGGTGGGGTACGAGCAGTACTTC. Translation: CASSLSSEVGYEQYF.

The chain uses TRBV29-1 and TRBJ2-5; TRBD1 matches at 11 bases. J lost 5 bases, V lost 7 bases, and 3 bases had no gene match. Germline V lookup: CDR1 SQVTM, CDR2 ANQGSEA. This CDR3 comprises 12 residues. DNA of the CDR3: TGCAGCGCCGGACAGGGGGCCGAGACCCAGTACTTC. It encodes CSAGQGAETQYF.

The chain is built from TRBV6-5 and TRBJ1-1; D gene uncertain. CDR1 and CDR2 (germline): MNHEY, SVGAGI. This CDR3 has 11 residues. Trimming pared 11 bases from V and 5 bases from J, leaving 12 bases between. CDR3 amino acids: CAVGRGTEAFF. The CDR3 bases are TGTGCCGTAGGGCGCGGTACTGAAGCTTTCTTT.

The V call is TRBV28, the J call TRBJ2-1; D gene uncertain. This CDR3 has 20 residues. V lost 5 bases and J lost 3, with 29 bases in between. Germline V gene data show CDR1 as MDHEN and CDR2 as SYDVKM. The CDR3 spells CASSPSMDPSYVGFYNEQFF. The CDR3 nucleotides are TGTGCCAGCAGTCCATCCATGGATCCATCATACGTGGGTTTCTACAATGAGCAGTTCTTC. The full variable domain, rest sourced from reference TRBV28 and TRBJ2-1, is DVKVTQSSRYLVKRTGEKVFLECVQDMDHENMFWYRQDPGLGLRLIYFSYDVKMKEKGDIPEGYSVSREKKERFSLILESASTNQTSMYLCASSPSMDPSYVGFYNEQFFGPGTRLTVL.

V gene TRBV10-3 combines with J gene TRBJ2-3, with D maybe TRBD1 (7 bases). This CDR3 is 16 amino acids long. Deletions cut 0 bases from V and 2 bases from J, with 12 bases between. Germline V lookup: CDR1 ENHRY, CDR2 SYGVKD. DNA for the CDR3: TGTGCCATCAGTGAGTCTCCAGGGGGGCACACAGATACGCAGTATTTT. It encodes CAISESPGGHTDTQYF.

This chain uses TRBV7-9 with TRBJ1-4; D gene ambiguous. Trimming removed 7 bases from V and 8 bases from J, with 14 bases in between. This CDR3 region has 13 residues. Germline V gene data show CDR1 as SEHNR and CDR2 as FQNEAQ (reference sequence). CDR3 nucleotides: TGTGCCAGCACGGGTAGAGATGGGGAAAAACTGTTTTTT. Residues: CASTGRDGEKLFF.

This chain joins TRBV6-1 and TRBJ1-5; no definite D call. CDR3 length: 18 residues. The V gene's germline CDR1 is MNHNS and CDR2 SASEGT. V lost 4 bases to trimming and J lost 2 bases, with 21 bases between them. The CDR3 loop reads CASSGRRPPPGGNQPQHF. The CDR3 coding sequence is TGTGCCAGCAGTGGGAGACGTCCGCCCCCCGGGGGCAATCAGCCCCAGCATTTT.

The V call is TRBV4-2, the J call TRBJ2-5, with D hard to call. CDR3 length equals 14 residues. Germline V gene data show CDR1 as LGHNA and CDR2 as YNFKEQ. The ends were cut back, 0 bases at V and 2 bases at J, with 7 bases in the middle. Here the CDR3 reads CASSQDAGQETQYF. In DNA form, the CDR3 reads TGTGCCAGCAGCCAAGATGCCGGACAAGAGACCCAGTACTTC.

J is TRBJ1-2 and V is TRBV5-6, with TRBD1 as a possible D gene (5 bases). The CDR3 loop spans 14 amino acids. V was pared by 2 bases and J by 0 bases, with 8 bases between. Looked up from germline, CDR1 is SGHDT and CDR2 is YYEEEE. The CDR3 DNA follows: TGTGCCAGCAGCTTTCAGGGAGCTAACTATGGCTACACCTTC. Its protein product is CASSFQGANYGYTF.

This clone has a single count. The rearrangement joins TRBV30 to TRBJ2-7; D is unclear. The V end lost 4 bases, the J end lost 3 bases, and 25 bases lay between the germline ends. CDR3 length equals 17 residues. Germline V lookup: CDR1 GTSNPN, CDR2 SVGIG (reference sequence). The CDR3 sequence: CAWTRARGTSFNYEQYF. In DNA form, the CDR3 reads TGTGCCTGGACCCGCGCCCGAGGAACGTCTTTTAACTACGAGCAGTACTTC.

This chain connects TRBV5-5 to TRBJ2-6; possibly TRBD2 for D (5 bases). CDR1 is SGHKS, CDR2 YYEKEE, per germline (reference sequence). This CDR3 spans 15 amino acids. V was clipped by 2 bases and J by 4 bases, with 10 bases between them. CDR3 coding DNA: TGTGCCAGCAGCTTTGAGGGTACCGGGGCCAACGTCCTGACTTTC. This encodes CASSFEGTGANVLTF.

Worth noting for this clone: The germline gene is not matched at one end of the junction; a read error may be the cause. This rearrangement joins TRBV7-9 to TRBJ2-7; 10 bases are shared with TRBD2. Germline V gene data show CDR1 as SEHNR and CDR2 as FQNEAQ (reference sequence). CDR3 length: 15 amino acids. The CDR3 spells CASSPPAREREGRDF. The DNA of the CDR3 is TGTGCCAGCAGCCCTCCCGCTAGGGAGCGGGAGGGCCGCGACTTC.

This chain connects TRBV4-1 to TRBJ2-3, with TRBD1 as a possible D gene (5 bases). The V end lost 4 bases, the J end lost 0 bases, and 8 bases lay between the germline ends. CDR3 size: 14 residues. CDR1 is MGHRA and CDR2 is YSYEKL in the germline V gene. In nucleotides, the CDR3 is TGCGCCAGCAGCCCCCCAGGGAGCACAGATACGCAGTATTTT. Protein sequence: CASSPPGSTDTQYF.

J is TRBJ2-7 and V is TRBV18; no definite D call. Germline V gene sequence: CDR1 KGHSH, CDR2 LQKENI. The V end lost 2 bases, the J end lost 3 bases, and 14 bases lay between the germline ends. The CDR3 loop spans 15 amino acids. The CDR3 protein is CASSPKPEEYYEQYF. The CDR3 bases are TGTGCCAGCTCACCAAAACCCGAAGAGTACTACGAGCAGTACTTC.

This chain connects TRBV10-3 to TRBJ2-7; TRBD2 matches at 10 bases. Trimming removed 6 bases from V and 5 bases from J; junction bases left unmatched: 7. This CDR3 has 14 amino acids. In germline, CDR1 is ENHRY, CDR2 SYGVKD. This chain's CDR3 is CAIRSSGSINEQYF. In nucleotides, the CDR3 is TGTGCCATCAGGTCTAGCGGGAGTATCAACGAGCAGTACTTC.

This clone was recorded once. The chain carries TRBV15 and TRBJ2-7; no clear D gene. The CDR3 has 13 amino acids. Trimming removed 0 bases from V and 1 base from J, with 4 bases in between. CDR1 and CDR2 (germline): LNHNV, YYDKDF (reference sequence). The CDR3 DNA is TGTGCCACCAGCAGAGACTATTCCTACGAGCAGTACTTC. Encoded protein: CATSRDYSYEQYF.

V usage is TRBV5-1 and J usage is TRBJ2-5; 7 bases align to TRBD1. CDR3 size: 15 residues. Germline CDR1 reads SGHRS; CDR2 reads YFSETQ. Losses at the gene ends were 6 bases for V and 3 bases for J; bases not matched to a gene: 11. The CDR3, as DNA: TGCGCCAGCAATACAGGGGCCTCGGGGAAAGAGACCCAGTACTTC. This translates into CASNTGASGKETQYF. Based on the CDR3 plus reference TRBV5-1 and TRBJ2-5, the full variable domain is KAGVTQTPRYLIKTRGQQVTLSCSPISGHRSVSWYQQTPGQGLQFLFEYFSETQRNKGNFPGRFSGRQFSNSRSEMNVSTLELGDSALYLCASNTGASGKETQYFGPGTRLLVL.

The CDR3, as DNA: TGTGCCAGCAGCGTAGTGGGGGGGAACGGGAGAGTTTACGAGCAGTACTTC. Translating it yields CASSVVGGNGRVYEQYF. This rearrangement joins TRBV9 to TRBJ2-7, with 7 bases identical to TRBD2. The V gene's germline CDR1 is SGDLS and CDR2 YYNGEE. After removal of 0 bases from V and 4 bases from J, the junction contained 13 bases not matched to a gene. This CDR3 comprises 17 residues.

The V call is TRBV6-5, the J call TRBJ2-7; 8 nucleotides match TRBD2. This CDR3 has 14 amino acids. CDR1 is MNHEY and CDR2 is SVGAGI in the germline V gene. V trimming: 6 bases; J trimming: 3 bases; junction bases outside the gene matches: 7. Here the CDR3 reads CASRTGGGYYEQYF. CDR3 in DNA: TGTGCCAGCAGGACCGGGGGGGGTTACTACGAGCAGTACTTC.

The chain carries TRBV11-2 and TRBJ2-3; perhaps TRBD2 as D (6 bases). The ends were cut back, 5 bases at V and 11 bases at J, with 11 bases in the middle. Germline CDR1 and CDR2: SGHAT and FQNNGV. The length of the CDR3 is 11 residues. This CDR3 reads CASSAMGGQYF. The CDR3 DNA reads as TGTGCCAGCAGCGCGATGGGAGGGCAGTATTTT.

The J gene is TRBJ1-1, the V gene TRBV10-3, with a weak D call TRBD1 (6 bases). Germline CDR1 is ENHRY and CDR2 is SYGVKD. Trimming pared 1 base from V and 1 base from J, leaving 7 bases between. The CDR3 has 14 amino acids. CDR3 DNA sequence: TGTGCCATCAGTGAGTACAGGGAGAACACTGAAGCTTTCTTT. Protein: CAISEYRENTEAFF.